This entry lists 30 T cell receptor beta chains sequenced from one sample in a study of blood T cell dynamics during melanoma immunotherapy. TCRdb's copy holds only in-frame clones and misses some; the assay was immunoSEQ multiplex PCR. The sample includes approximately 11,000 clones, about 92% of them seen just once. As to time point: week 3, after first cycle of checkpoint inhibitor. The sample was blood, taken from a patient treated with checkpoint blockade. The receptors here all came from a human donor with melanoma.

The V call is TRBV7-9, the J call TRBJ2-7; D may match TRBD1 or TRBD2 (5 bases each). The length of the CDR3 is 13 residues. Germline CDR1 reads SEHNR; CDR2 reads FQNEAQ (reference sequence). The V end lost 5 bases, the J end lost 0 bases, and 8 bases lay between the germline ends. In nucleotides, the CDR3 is TGTGCCAGCAGCGGTGGGGGCTCCTACGAGCAGTACTTC. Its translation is CASSGGGSYEQYF. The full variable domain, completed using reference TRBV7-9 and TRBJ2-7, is DTGVSQNPRHKITKRGQNVTFRCDPISEHNRLYWYRQTLGQGPEFLTYFQNEAQLEKSRLLSDRFSAERPKGSFSTLEIQRTEQGDSAMYLCASSGGGSYEQYFGPGTRLTVT.

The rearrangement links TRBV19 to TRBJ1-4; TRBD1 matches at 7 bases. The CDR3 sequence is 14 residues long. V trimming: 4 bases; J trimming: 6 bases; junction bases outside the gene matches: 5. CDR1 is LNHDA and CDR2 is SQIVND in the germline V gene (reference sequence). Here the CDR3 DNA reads TGTGCCAGTAGTACAACAGGGGCGCATGAAAAACTGTTTTTT. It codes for CASSTTGAHEKLFF.

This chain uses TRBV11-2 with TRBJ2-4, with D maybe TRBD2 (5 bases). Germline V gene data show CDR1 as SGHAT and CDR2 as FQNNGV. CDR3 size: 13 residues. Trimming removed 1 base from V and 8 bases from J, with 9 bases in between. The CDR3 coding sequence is TGTGCCAGCAGCTTAGGGTGGGGAGACATTCAGTACTTC. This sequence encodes CASSLGWGDIQYF.

The CDR3 reads CAPRGRPKVGTDTQYF. Written as DNA, the CDR3 is TGTGCCCCCCGGGGGAGACCGAAAGTGGGCACAGATACGCAGTATTTT. The rearrangement uses TRBV10-3 and TRBJ2-3, with a tentative D call TRBD2 (6 bases). Trimming shortened V by 11 bases and J by 1 base, and 22 bases separated the two germline ends. The CDR3 has 16 amino acids. The germline V gene has CDR1 ENHRY and CDR2 SYGVKD.

This CDR3 reads CASSLFGQGNNEQFF. Here the CDR3 DNA reads TGTGCCAGCAGTTTATTTGGACAGGGGAACAATGAGCAGTTCTTC. This chain uses TRBV27 with TRBJ2-1, with TRBD1 identical over 9 bases. The CDR3 is 15 residues long. The J segment lost 5 bases and the V segment lost 1 base, leaving 3 bases of the junction unmatched. Germline CDR1 reads MNHEY; CDR2 reads SMNVEV (reference sequence).

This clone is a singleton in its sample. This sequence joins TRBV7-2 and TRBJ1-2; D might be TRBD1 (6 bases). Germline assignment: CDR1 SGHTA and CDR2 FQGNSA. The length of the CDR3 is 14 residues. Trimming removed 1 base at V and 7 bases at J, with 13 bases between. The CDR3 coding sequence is TGTGCCAGCAGCTTAGAACTGGGGGCGGGTGGCTACACCTTC. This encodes CASSLELGAGGYTF.

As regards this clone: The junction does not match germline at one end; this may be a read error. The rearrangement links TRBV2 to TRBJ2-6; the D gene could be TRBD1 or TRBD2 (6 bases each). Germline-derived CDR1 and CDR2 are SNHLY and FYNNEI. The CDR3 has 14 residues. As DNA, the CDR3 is TGTGCCAGGACACGGGGGCCTGGGACCAACGTCCTGACTTTC. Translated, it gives CARTRGPGTNVLTF.

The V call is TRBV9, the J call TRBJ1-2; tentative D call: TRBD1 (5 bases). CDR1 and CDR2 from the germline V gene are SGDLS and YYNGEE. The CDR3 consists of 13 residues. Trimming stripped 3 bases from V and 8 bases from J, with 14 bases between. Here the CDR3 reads CASSAQGLWGYTF. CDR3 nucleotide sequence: TGTGCCAGCAGCGCCCAGGGATTGTGGGGCTACACCTTC.

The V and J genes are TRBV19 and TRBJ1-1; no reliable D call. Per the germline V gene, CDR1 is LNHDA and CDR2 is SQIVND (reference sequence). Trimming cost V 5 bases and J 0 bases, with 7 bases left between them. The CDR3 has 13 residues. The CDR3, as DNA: TGTGCCAGTAGTTCCAATATGAACACTGAAGCTTTCTTT. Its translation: CASSSNMNTEAFF.

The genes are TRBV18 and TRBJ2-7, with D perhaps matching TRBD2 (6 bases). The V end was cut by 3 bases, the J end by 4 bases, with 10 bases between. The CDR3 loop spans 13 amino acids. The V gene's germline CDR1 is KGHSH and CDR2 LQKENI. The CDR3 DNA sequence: TGTGCCAGCTCACCCCCGGAGGGGTACGAGCAGTACTTC. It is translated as CASSPPEGYEQYF.

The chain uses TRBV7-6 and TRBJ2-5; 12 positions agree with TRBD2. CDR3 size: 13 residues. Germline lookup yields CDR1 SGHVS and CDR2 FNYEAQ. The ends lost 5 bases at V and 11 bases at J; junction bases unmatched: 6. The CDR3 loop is CASSLGLAGTQYF. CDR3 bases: TGTGCCAGCAGCCTCGGACTAGCGGGGACGCAGTACTTC.

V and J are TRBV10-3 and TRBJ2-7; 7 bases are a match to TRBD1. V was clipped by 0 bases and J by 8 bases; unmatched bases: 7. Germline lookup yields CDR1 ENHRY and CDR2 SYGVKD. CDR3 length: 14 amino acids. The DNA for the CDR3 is TGTGCCATCAGTGAGTCGGGGACAGCTTTCCAGCAGTACTTC. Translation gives CAISESGTAFQQYF.

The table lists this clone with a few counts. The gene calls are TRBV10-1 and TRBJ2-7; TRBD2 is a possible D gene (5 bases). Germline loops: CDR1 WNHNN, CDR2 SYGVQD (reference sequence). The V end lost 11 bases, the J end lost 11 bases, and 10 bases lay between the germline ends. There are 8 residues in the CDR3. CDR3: CAPEREYF. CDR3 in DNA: TGCGCCCCCGAGAGGGAGTACTTC.

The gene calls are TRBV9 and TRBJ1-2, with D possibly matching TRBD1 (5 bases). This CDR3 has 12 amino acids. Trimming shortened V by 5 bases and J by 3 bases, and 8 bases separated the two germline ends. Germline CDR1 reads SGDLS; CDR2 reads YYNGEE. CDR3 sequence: CASRGEDYGYTF. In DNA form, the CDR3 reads TGTGCCAGCAGGGGGGAGGACTATGGCTACACCTTC.

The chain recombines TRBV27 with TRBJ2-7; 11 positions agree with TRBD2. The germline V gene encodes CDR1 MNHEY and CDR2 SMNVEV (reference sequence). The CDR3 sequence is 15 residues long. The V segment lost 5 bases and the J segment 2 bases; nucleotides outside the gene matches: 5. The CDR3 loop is CASSTSGSPPYEQYF. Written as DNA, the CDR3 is TGTGCCAGCAGTACTAGCGGGAGTCCCCCCTACGAGCAGTACTTC.

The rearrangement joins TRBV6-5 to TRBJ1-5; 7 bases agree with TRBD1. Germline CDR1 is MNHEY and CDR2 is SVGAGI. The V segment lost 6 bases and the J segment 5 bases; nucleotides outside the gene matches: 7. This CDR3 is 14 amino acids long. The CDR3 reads CASSRGQSYQPQHF. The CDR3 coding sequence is TGTGCCAGCAGCCGGGGACAGTCTTATCAGCCCCAGCATTTT.

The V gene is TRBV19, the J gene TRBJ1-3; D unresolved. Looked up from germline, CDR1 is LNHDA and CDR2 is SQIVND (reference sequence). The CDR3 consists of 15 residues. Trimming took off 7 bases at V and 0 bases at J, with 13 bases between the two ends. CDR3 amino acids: CASTHRWPSGNTIYF. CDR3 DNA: TGTGCCAGTACCCATCGCTGGCCCTCTGGAAACACCATATATTTT.

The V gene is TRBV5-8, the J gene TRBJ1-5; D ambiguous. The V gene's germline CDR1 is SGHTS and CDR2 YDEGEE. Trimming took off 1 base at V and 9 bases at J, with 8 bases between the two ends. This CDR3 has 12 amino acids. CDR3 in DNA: TGTGCCAGCAGCTTGTGGCTTGCGCCCCAGCATTTT. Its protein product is CASSLWLAPQHF. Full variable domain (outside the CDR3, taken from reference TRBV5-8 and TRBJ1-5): EAGVTQSPTHLIKTRGQQATLRCSPISGHTSVYWYQQALGLGLQFLLWYDEGEERNRGNFPPRFSGRQFPNYSSELNVNALELEDSALYLCASSLWLAPQHFGDGTRLSIL.

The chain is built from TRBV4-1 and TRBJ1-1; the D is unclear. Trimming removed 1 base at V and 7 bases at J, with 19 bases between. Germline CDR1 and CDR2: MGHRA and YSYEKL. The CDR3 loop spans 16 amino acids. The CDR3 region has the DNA TGCGCCAGCAGCCAAGGATTGGGCAACCCGTCCCTTGAAGCTTTCTTT. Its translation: CASSQGLGNPSLEAFF.

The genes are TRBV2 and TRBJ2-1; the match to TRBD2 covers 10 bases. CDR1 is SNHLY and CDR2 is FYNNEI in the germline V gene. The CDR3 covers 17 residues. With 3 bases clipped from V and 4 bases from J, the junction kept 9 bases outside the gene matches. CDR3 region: CASSEALGTSAYNEQFF. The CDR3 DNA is TGTGCCAGCAGTGAGGCCCTGGGGACTAGCGCTTACAATGAGCAGTTCTTC.

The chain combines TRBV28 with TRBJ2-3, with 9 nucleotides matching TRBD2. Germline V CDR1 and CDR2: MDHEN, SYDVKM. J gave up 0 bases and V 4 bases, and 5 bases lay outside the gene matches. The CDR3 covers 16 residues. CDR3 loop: CASSSSSGTSTDTQYF. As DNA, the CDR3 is TGTGCCAGCAGTTCGTCTAGCGGGACCAGCACAGATACGCAGTATTTT.

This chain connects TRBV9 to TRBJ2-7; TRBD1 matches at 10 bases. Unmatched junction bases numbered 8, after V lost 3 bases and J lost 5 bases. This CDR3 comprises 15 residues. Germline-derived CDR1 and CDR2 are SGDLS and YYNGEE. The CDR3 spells CASSAGGTGVNEQYF. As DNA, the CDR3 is TGTGCCAGCAGCGCGGGGGGGACAGGGGTAAACGAGCAGTACTTC. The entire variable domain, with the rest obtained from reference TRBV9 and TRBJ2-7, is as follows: DSGVTQTPKHLITATGQRVTLRCSPRSGDLSVYWYQQSLDQGLQFLIQYYNGEERAKGNILERFSAQQFPDLHSELNLSSLELGDSALYFCASSAGGTGVNEQYFGPGTRLTVT.

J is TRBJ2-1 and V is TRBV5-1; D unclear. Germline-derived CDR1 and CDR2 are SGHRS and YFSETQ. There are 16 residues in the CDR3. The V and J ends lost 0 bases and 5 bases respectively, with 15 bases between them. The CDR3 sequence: CASSLVPKDPNNEQFF. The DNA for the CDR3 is TGCGCCAGCAGCTTGGTTCCGAAAGACCCTAACAATGAGCAGTTCTTC. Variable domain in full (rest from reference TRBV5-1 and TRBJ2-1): KAGVTQTPRYLIKTRGQQVTLSCSPISGHRSVSWYQQTPGQGLQFLFEYFSETQRNKGNFPGRFSGRQFSNSRSEMNVSTLELGDSALYLCASSLVPKDPNNEQFFGPGTRLTVL.

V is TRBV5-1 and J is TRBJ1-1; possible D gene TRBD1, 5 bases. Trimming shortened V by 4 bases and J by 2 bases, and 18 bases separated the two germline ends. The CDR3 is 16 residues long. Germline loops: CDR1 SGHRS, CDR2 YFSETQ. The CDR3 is CASSTGRGLVNTEAFF. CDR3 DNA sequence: TGCGCCAGCAGCACCGGAAGGGGCCTAGTAAACACTGAAGCTTTCTTT.

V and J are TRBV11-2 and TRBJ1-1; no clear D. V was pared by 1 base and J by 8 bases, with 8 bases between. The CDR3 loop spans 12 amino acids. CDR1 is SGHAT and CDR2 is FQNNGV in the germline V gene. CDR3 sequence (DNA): TGTGCCAGCAGCTTAGGTCGTTGGGAAGCTTTCTTT. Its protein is CASSLGRWEAFF.

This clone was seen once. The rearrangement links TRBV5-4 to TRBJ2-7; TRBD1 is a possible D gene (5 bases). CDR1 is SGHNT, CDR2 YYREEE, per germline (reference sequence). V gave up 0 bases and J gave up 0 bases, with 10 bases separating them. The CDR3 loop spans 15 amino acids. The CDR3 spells CASSLEGRASYEQYF. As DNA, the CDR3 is TGTGCCAGCAGCTTGGAGGGCAGGGCCTCCTACGAGCAGTACTTC.

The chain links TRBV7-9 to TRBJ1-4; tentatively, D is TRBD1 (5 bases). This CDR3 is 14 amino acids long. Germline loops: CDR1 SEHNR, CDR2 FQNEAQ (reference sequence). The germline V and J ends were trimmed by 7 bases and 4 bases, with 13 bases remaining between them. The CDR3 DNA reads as TGTGCCAGCACCATTAGTGGGGGTAATGAAAAACTGTTTTTT. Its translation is CASTISGGNEKLFF.

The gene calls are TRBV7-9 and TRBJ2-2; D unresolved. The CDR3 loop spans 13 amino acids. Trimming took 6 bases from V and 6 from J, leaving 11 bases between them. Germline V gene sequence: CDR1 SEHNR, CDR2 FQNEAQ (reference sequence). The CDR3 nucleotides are TGTGCCAGCAGGCCGTCGGTGGCCGGGGAGCTGTTTTTT. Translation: CASRPSVAGELFF.

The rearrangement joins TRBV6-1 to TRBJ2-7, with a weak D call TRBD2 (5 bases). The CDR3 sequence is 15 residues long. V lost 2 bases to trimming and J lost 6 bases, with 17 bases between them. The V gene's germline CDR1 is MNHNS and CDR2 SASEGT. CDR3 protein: CASSEPPWPRGEQYF. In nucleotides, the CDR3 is TGTGCCAGCAGTGAACCCCCATGGCCCCGGGGCGAGCAGTACTTC.

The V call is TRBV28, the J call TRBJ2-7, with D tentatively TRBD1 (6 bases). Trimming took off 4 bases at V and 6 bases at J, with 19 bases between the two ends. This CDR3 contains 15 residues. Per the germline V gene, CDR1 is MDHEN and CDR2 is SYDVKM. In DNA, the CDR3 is TGTGCCAGCAGTTCCCCGGGACCAGGGGCCCGCGAGCAGTACTTC. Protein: CASSSPGPGAREQYF.